This T cell receptor (beta chain) was observed in a study of blood T cell repertoires in COVID-19 (dated by TCRdb to the early 2020s). Regarding the research as a whole: Samples from collaborators originated in the United States, Italy and Spain and spanned both the acute and convalescent phases of COVID-19. A freely available public database, intended as a resource for researchers studying the immune response to SARS-CoV-2, is where the repertoires were released. The material from the prospective study consisted of cDNA or gDNA derived from T cells, B-cell-depleted T cells, or PBMCs. The dataset comprised deeply sampled blood TCRbeta repertoires from subjects exposed to, actively infected with, or recovered from COVID-19. The samples were drawn from the first 160 participants of the ongoing ImmuneRACE study and from 950 to 1,500 subjects provided by 6 global collaborators. The sample metadata nearly always contained a de-identified subject ID, COVID-19 status, age in years and sex. HLA class I and class II types, where available, came from metadata supplied by the sample provider rather than from assay-based typing. General findings and caveats noted by the study authors: Clinical and demographic metadata were provided uncurated, with the amount varying by source and participant.

TCRbeta CDR3 regions were amplified from genomic DNA using the immunoSEQ Assay, a bias-controlled multiplex PCR. Processing in the source paper ran as follows. Within the assay, amplification of reference gene primers was used to estimate how many nucleated cells each sample contained. To quantify the absolute abundance of each unique TCRbeta CDR3 rearrangement, sequence reads were collapsed and filtered. For each sample, productive Simpson clonality was calculated as the square root of Simpson's diversity index across productive rearrangements. TCRdb took this table from immuneACCESS and kept in-frame rearrangements with V and J called. Such tables lack part of the clones; where checked against another copy, unresolved V genes explain under half of the gap, and the rest is unexplained. D and trimming were read from the DNA, whereas the V and J calls and clone size are those reported in that table. Within this sample are under 250,000 clones, with around 88% of them counted one time only. Just over 8.5% of the sample is taken by the ten largest.

Whole blood was collected in K2EDTA tubes by collaborating institutions according to the institutions' own protocols. For TCRbeta analysis, collaborators shipped samples as frozen whole blood, isolated PBMCs, or DNA extracted from either of those sample types. Points on this clone: Its cognate antigen has yet to be identified. Base qualities are not provided; no much larger clone lies one nucleotide away.

From the cysteine through the phenylalanine, the CDR3 covers 14 amino acids. Only the CDR3 region is kept as DNA, spanning 42 bases read in frame from base 1. The germline ends are 8 bases apart after V is trimmed by 5 bases and J by 0 bases. From the germline V gene, CDR1 is SGHTA and CDR2 is FQGNSA. The specimen was peripheral blood. Here the chain combines TRBV7-2 and TRBJ1-3, with an unclear D gene assignment. The sequence derives from a man between 40 and 49 years old with active or convalescent COVID-19. The DNA sequence follows: TGTGCCAGCAGCCCACAGAGCTCTGGAAACACCATATATTTT. Translated, this is CASSPQSSGNTIYF.